The 6 T cell receptor beta chains given below trace back to one sample, sequenced in a study of spatial heterogeneity in lung cancer. The sample's time point: sample taken at primary tumor resection. Tumor, nontumor lung or frozen PBMC supplied whole RNA that was sequenced unsorted. Using its own MiXCR run on the 5' RACE reads, TCRdb lists one record per CDR3 protein. The data show 10,000 to 15,000 distinct CDR3 sequences, approximately 6.2% seen once. The source material was normal lung tissue next to the tumor, sampled at surgery. Receptors were obtained from a male donor with early-stage non-small cell lung cancer.

By share, this clonotype ranks as medium-sized. As an off-target read in a library built for alpha chains, this beta chain has a frequency of little significance. The chain recombines TRBV18 with TRBJ1-3, with D maybe TRBD1 (5 bases). Germline V CDR1 and CDR2: KGHSH, LQKENI. The CDR3 has 17 amino acids. Trimming removed 8 bases at V and 0 bases at J, with 20 bases between. This CDR3 reads CASPLSTGFSSGNTIYF. In DNA, the CDR3 is TGTGCCAGCCCCTTGTCTACAGGATTTAGCTCTGGAAACACCATATATTTT.

There are many counts of this clonotype. With the library built for alpha chains, this beta chain is off target and its frequency is not meaningful. This chain links TRBV18 with TRBJ2-1; 10 bases are a match to TRBD2. The CDR3 spans 15 residues. The ends lost 5 bases at V and 4 bases at J; junction bases unmatched: 5. Germline V gene lookup returns CDR1 KGHSH and CDR2 LQKENI. The CDR3 DNA follows: TGTGCCAGCTCATCCCGGACTAGCGGTTACAATGAGCAGTTCTTC. Amino acids: CASSSRTSGYNEQFF. Full variable domain (outside the CDR3, taken from reference TRBV18 and TRBJ2-1): NAGVMQNPRHLVRRRGQEARLRCSPMKGHSHVYWYRQLPEEGLKFMVYLQKENIIDESGMPKERFSAEFPKEGPSILRIQQVVRGDSAAYFCASSSRTSGYNEQFFGPGTRLTVL.

This clonotype is labeled as medium-sized. The library was built for alpha chains, so this beta chain is an off-target read and its size means little. The chain employs TRBV29-1 and TRBJ1-1; D call uncertain. The CDR3 is made up of 12 amino acids. Trimming stripped 4 bases from V and 1 base from J, with 7 bases between. Per the germline V gene, CDR1 is SQVTM and CDR2 is ANQGSEA. CDR3: CSVGQQNTEAFF. The CDR3 nucleotides read TGCAGCGTTGGCCAACAGAACACTGAAGCTTTCTTT.

Remarks on this clonotype: The library was built for alpha chains, so this beta chain is an off-target read and its size means little. The gene calls are TRBV19 and TRBJ2-5; no firm D call. V shed 3 bases and J shed 2 bases, with 7 bases lying between them. This CDR3 has 13 residues. Germline-derived CDR1 and CDR2 are LNHDA and SQIVND (reference sequence). The CDR3 sequence: CASSIQVQETQYF. The CDR3 bases are TGTGCCAGTAGTATCCAGGTACAAGAGACCCAGTACTTC. Variable domain in full (rest from reference TRBV19 and TRBJ2-5): DGGITQSPKYLFRKEGQNVTLSCEQNLNHDAMYWYRQDPGQGLRLIYYSQIVNDFQKGDIAEGYSVSREKKESFPLTVTSAQKNPTAFYLCASSIQVQETQYFGPGTRLLVL.

This clonotype was seen many times. This beta chain lies outside the target of a library built for alpha chains; its clone size means little. The rearrangement links TRBV20-1 to TRBJ2-1, with 10 bases that match TRBD2. In germline, CDR1 is DFQATT, CDR2 SNEGSKA (reference sequence). Trimming took 2 bases from V and 3 from J; bases not matched to a gene: 7. The CDR3 length is 16 residues. CDR3 nucleotides: TGCAGTGCTAGAAGGTTAACTAGCGGGGTCTACAATGAGCAGTTCTTC. As protein: CSARRLTSGVYNEQFF.

About this clonotype: It may be a read error: a sequence one base away is much more abundant. With the library built for alpha chains, this beta chain is off target and its frequency is not meaningful. The rearrangement links TRBV2 to TRBJ2-7; unclear D gene. V was cut by 6 bases and J by 0 bases, with 6 bases left in between. CDR3 length: 12 residues. Germline V CDR1 and CDR2: SNHLY, FYNNEI. In DNA, the CDR3 is TGTGCCAGCAGGAACATCTCCTACGAGCAGTACTTC. It translates to CASRNISYEQYF.